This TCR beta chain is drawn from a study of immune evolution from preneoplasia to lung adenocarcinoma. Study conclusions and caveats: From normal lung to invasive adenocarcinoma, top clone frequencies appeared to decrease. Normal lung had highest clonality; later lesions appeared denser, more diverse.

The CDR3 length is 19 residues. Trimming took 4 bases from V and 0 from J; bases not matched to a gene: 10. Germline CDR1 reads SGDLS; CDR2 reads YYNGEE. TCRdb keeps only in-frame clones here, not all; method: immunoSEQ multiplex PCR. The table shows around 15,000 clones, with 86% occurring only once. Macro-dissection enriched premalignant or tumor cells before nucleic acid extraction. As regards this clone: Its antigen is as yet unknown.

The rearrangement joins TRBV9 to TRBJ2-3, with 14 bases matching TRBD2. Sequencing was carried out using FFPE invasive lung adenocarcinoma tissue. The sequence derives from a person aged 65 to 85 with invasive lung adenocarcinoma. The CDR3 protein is CASSPRLAGGGPSTDTQYF. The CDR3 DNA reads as TGTGCCAGCAGCCCAAGACTAGCGGGGGGGGGACCTAGCACAGATACGCAGTATTTT. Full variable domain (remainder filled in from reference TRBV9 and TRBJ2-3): DSGVTQTPKHLITATGQRVTLRCSPRSGDLSVYWYQQSLDQGLQFLIQYYNGEERAKGNILERFSAQQFPDLHSELNLSSLELGDSALYFCASSPRLAGGGPSTDTQYFGPGTRLTVL.